Following are 20 T cell receptor beta chains from one sample sequenced in a study of regulatory T cells in long-lasting Graves disease. Through Arm-PCR of CDR3 regions and iRepertoire HTBI primers, TCR beta libraries were built. TCRdb reprocessed the multiplex PCR reads with MiXCR, giving one entry per CDR3 protein. The sample has 560,000 or so distinct CDR3 sequences; around 16% are singletons. Time point denoted: newly diagnosed GD, antithyroid drugs for less than 3 months. RNA extracted from PBMCs served as the sequencing template. This sample also belongs to another study, concerning T cells in Graves' hyperthyroidism and ophthalmopathy.

The sequences come from peripheral blood mononuclear cells (PBMCs), collected at new diagnosis, from a patient treated with antithyroid drugs. The receptors come from a young man with Graves disease.

In this sample, this clonotype turned up a few times. V is TRBV27 and J is TRBJ1-4; D perhaps matches TRBD1 (5 bases). The germline V and J ends were trimmed by 5 bases and 3 bases, with 13 bases remaining between them. The CDR3 is 15 residues long. From germline, CDR1 is MNHEY and CDR2 SMNVEV (reference sequence). The CDR3 reads CASSIQGAANEKLFF. In DNA form, the CDR3 reads TGTGCCAGCAGTATTCAGGGCGCAGCTAATGAAAAACTGTTTTTT.

The chain is built from TRBV10-2 and TRBJ2-1; 7 bases match TRBD1. This CDR3 spans 15 amino acids. V gave up 8 bases and J gave up 0 bases; unmatched junction bases: 7. Germline loops: CDR1 WSHSY, CDR2 SAAADI. The CDR3 DNA follows: TGCGCCAGCGGGACAGCGGAGAGCTCCTACAATGAGCAGTTCTTC. Translating gives CASGTAESSYNEQFF.

This clonotype was observed many times. The chain joins TRBV20-1 to TRBJ2-5; 12 positions agree with TRBD2. Germline values: CDR1 DFQATT, CDR2 SNEGSKA (reference sequence). The CDR3 loop spans 13 amino acids. V trimming: 6 bases; J trimming: 3 bases; junction bases outside the gene matches: 2. CDR3 residues: CSARTSGKETQYF. The CDR3 nucleotides read TGCAGTGCCCGGACTAGCGGGAAAGAGACCCAGTACTTC.

CDR3 protein: CASSVVGRREETQYF. The CDR3 DNA reads as TGTGCCAGCAGCGTAGTGGGCCGGAGGGAAGAGACCCAGTACTTC. The chain couples TRBV9 to TRBJ2-5, with D maybe TRBD2 (6 bases). Trimming pared 0 bases from V and 3 bases from J, leaving 12 bases between. From germline, CDR1 is SGDLS and CDR2 YYNGEE. This CDR3 is built from 15 residues.

This clonotype was seen only a few times. The V and J genes are TRBV5-1 and TRBJ2-1; D is uncertain. In germline, CDR1 is SGHRS, CDR2 YFSETQ. The CDR3 runs 13 residues. Trimming stripped 4 bases from V and 7 bases from J, with 12 bases between. CDR3 amino acids: CASSRTMNNEQFF. CDR3 nucleotide sequence: TGCGCCAGCAGCCGTACCATGAATAATGAGCAGTTCTTC.

The chain has TRBV9 and TRBJ1-2, with a possible D match to TRBD1 (5 bases). V gave up 3 bases and J gave up 4 bases, with 16 bases separating them. The CDR3 contains 15 residues. The germline V gene encodes CDR1 SGDLS and CDR2 YYNGEE. Here the CDR3 DNA reads TGTGCCAGCAGCGCCAACCGGAAGGACACCTATGGCTACACCTTC. This encodes CASSANRKDTYGYTF.

This clonotype was seen repeatedly, ten times or more. The rearrangement links TRBV12-3 or TRBV12-4 to TRBJ2-7; 8 nucleotides match TRBD2. The CDR3 length is 14 residues. The ends lost 6 bases at V and 4 bases at J; junction bases unmatched: 8. Here the CDR3 DNA reads TGTGCCAGCAGGCGGGGGGCAGGCAAATACGAGCAGTACTTC. It codes for CASRRGAGKYEQYF.

The chain joins TRBV4-2 to TRBJ1-4; possibly TRBD1 for D (5 bases). This CDR3 contains 16 residues. Germline assignment: CDR1 LGHNA and CDR2 YNFKEQ. V was clipped by 0 bases and J by 7 bases, with 15 bases between them. The DNA of the CDR3 is TGTGCCAGCAGCCAAGATTCCGCCAGGGAGGGTGAAAAACTGTTTTTT. This sequence encodes CASSQDSAREGEKLFF.

V usage is TRBV20-1 and J usage is TRBJ2-6; tentatively, D is TRBD1 (5 bases). The germline V gene has CDR1 DFQATT and CDR2 SNEGSKA (reference sequence). The CDR3 covers 16 residues. V was pared by 7 bases and J by 0 bases, with 16 bases between. The CDR3 loop is CSVWGPISSGANVLTF. The CDR3 DNA sequence: TGCAGTGTTTGGGGCCCTATCAGCTCTGGGGCCAACGTCCTGACTTTC.

The sample holds many counts of this clonotype. Compared with germline, one end of the junction differs, possibly owing to a read error. This chain connects TRBV5-1 to TRBJ2-7; 12 bases map to TRBD2. The CDR3 covers 17 residues. The germline V gene has CDR1 SGHRS and CDR2 YFSETQ. The chain's CDR3 is CASSYRTSGASSYEQYF. In nucleotides, the CDR3 is TGTGCCAGCAGCTACCGGACTAGCGGGGCGAGCTCCTACGAGCAGTACTTC.

This clonotype was seen at least ten times. The CDR3 DNA follows: TGTGCCAGCAGCCAACTTTTGGGACTAGCGGGAGGGCCGTGGCGGGAGCAGTTCTTC. It encodes CASSQLLGLAGGPWREQFF. The chain carries TRBV3-1 and TRBJ2-1, with 16 bases matching TRBD2. Germline V gives CDR1 LGHDT, CDR2 YNNKEL (reference sequence). Trimming at V came to 2 bases and at J to 10 bases, leaving 14 bases not matched to a gene. The CDR3 runs 19 residues.

This clonotype was detected ten times or more. V usage is TRBV5-1 and J usage is TRBJ2-3, with TRBD2 matching 11 bases. The CDR3 is 15 amino acids. The junction had 4 bases not matched to a gene; V was cut back by 4 bases and J by 3 bases. Germline V lookup: CDR1 SGHRS, CDR2 YFSETQ. CDR3 nucleotides: TGCGCCAGCAGCCCGTGGACTAGCGGGACAGATACGCAGTATTTT. Protein sequence: CASSPWTSGTDTQYF.

This clonotype has at least ten counts. J is TRBJ1-5 and V is TRBV3-1; no clear D. The CDR3 totals 12 residues. Germline V gives CDR1 LGHDT, CDR2 YNNKEL (reference sequence). V was trimmed by 1 base and J by 9 bases, leaving 7 bases between them. Here the CDR3 reads CASSQVGGPQHF. The CDR3 DNA reads TGTGCCAGCAGCCAAGTAGGAGGGCCCCAGCATTTT.

The chain combines TRBV19 with TRBJ1-2; weak D call: TRBD1 (5 bases). V gave up 5 bases and J gave up 4 bases, with 14 bases separating them. The germline CDR1 and CDR2 sequences are LNHDA and SQIVND (reference sequence). The CDR3 consists of 14 residues. CDR3 amino acids: CASSALSGAYGYTF. CDR3 DNA sequence: TGTGCCAGTAGTGCCTTATCCGGGGCCTATGGCTACACCTTC.

This clonotype was picked up a small number of times. The chain is built from TRBV14 and TRBJ1-1; 9 nucleotides match TRBD1. CDR1 and CDR2 (germline): SGHDN, FVKESK. The CDR3 loop spans 14 amino acids. V trimming: 0 bases; J trimming: 8 bases; junction bases outside the gene matches: 4. The CDR3 protein is CASSQEGTGPEAFF. CDR3 nucleotides: TGTGCCAGCAGCCAAGAAGGGACAGGGCCCGAAGCTTTCTTT.

This chain links TRBV4-1 with TRBJ2-1, with 11 bases matching TRBD2. In germline, CDR1 is MGHRA, CDR2 YSYEKL. The CDR3 totals 16 residues. V trimming: 3 bases; J trimming: 1 base; junction bases outside the gene matches: 2. CDR3 sequence: CASSQRLAGSYNEQFF. For the CDR3, the DNA is TGCGCCAGCAGCCAGAGACTAGCGGGATCCTACAATGAGCAGTTCTTC.

J is TRBJ1-3 and V is TRBV30, with D uncertain. The germline CDR1 and CDR2 sequences are GTSNPN and SVGIG (reference sequence). Between the trimmed V and J ends, which lost 4 bases and 3 bases, there was a span of 19 bases. CDR3 length: 16 residues. DNA for the CDR3: TGTGCCTGGACCGATAATTCTAACTTTATTGGAAACACCATATATTTT. Translated: CAWTDNSNFIGNTIYF.

At least ten counts were recorded for this clonotype. J is TRBJ2-7 and V is TRBV27, with 14 nucleotides matching TRBD2. Germline values: CDR1 MNHEY, CDR2 SMNVEV (reference sequence). The CDR3 length is 18 residues. The V gene end was trimmed by 7 bases and the J gene end by 5 bases; junction bases not matched to a gene: 16. The CDR3 DNA reads as TGTGCCAGCACCCAGAGACTAGCGGGAGGGCCGGGGGTGAACGAGCAGTACTTC. Translated, it gives CASTQRLAGGPGVNEQYF.

This clonotype was seen repeatedly, ten times or more. The chain joins TRBV30 to TRBJ2-7, with 11 bases identical to TRBD2. The V and J ends lost 7 bases and 4 bases, in that order; junction bases with no gene match: 6. CDR1 is GTSNPN, CDR2 SVGIG, per germline (reference sequence). The CDR3 has 13 residues. CDR3 sequence (DNA): TGTGCCTTCCGACTAGCGGGATCGTACGAGCAGTACTTC. Translated: CAFRLAGSYEQYF.

This clonotype was found a few times. The chain uses TRBV2 and TRBJ2-1; TRBD2 matches at 14 bases. Trimming at V came to 8 bases and at J to 10 bases, leaving 10 bases not matched to a gene. The CDR3 length is 15 residues. CDR1 and CDR2 from the germline V gene are SNHLY and FYNNEI. CDR3 region: CASLGGTSGSEEQFF. For the CDR3, the DNA is TGTGCCAGCCTTGGGGGGACTAGCGGGAGTGAAGAGCAGTTCTTC.